This T cell receptor (beta chain) comes out of a study of blood T cell repertoires in COVID-19. Libraries were prepared by immunoSEQ multiplex PCR; TCRdb keeps only in-frame clonotypes and omits some of them. In the table there are about 430,000 clones, about 88% of which are singletons. CDR1 and CDR2 from the germline V gene are SGHAT and FQNNGV. V was cut by 1 base and J by 3 bases, with 4 bases left in between. The CDR3 is made up of 12 amino acids. Those enrolled, adults aged roughly 18 to 90 years, came from around 24 US areas. Clinical history reported by participants formed the basis on which cohorts were assigned.

The chain joins TRBV11-2 to TRBJ2-7; D gene ambiguous. The sample taken for sequencing was PBMCs or T cells enriched from blood (not recorded which). This receptor was identified in a woman in her late teens or twenties who had been exposed to COVID-19. This CDR3 is CASSLGVYEQYF. The CDR3 DNA is TGTGCCAGCAGCTTAGGAGTCTACGAGCAGTACTTC.